These 32 T cell receptor beta chains originate from one sample sequenced in a study of T cell changes during pregnancy in multiple sclerosis. Using immunoSEQ multiplex PCR, the repertoire was profiled, and TCRdb retains in-frame clones only, with some absent. This sample has about 8,500 clones, with 87% found just once. The source was CD8+ T cells from peripheral blood mononuclear cells, collected in the first trimester of pregnancy. All receptors come from a female donor in good health, enrolled as a control in a pregnancy study.

This chain links TRBV19 with TRBJ2-7, with no clear D. Germline values: CDR1 LNHDA, CDR2 SQIVND (reference sequence). This CDR3 region has 13 residues. Trimming removed 1 base from V and 3 bases from J, with 7 bases in between. CDR3 protein: CASSIGDSYEQYF. The CDR3 region has the DNA TGTGCCAGTAGTATAGGAGATAGCTACGAGCAGTACTTC.

V is TRBV6-1 and J is TRBJ2-7, with no clear D. This CDR3 is built from 13 residues. Between the trimmed V and J ends, which lost 6 bases and 2 bases, there was a span of 11 bases. CDR1 MNHNS and CDR2 SASEGT come from the germline V gene. The CDR3 nucleotides read TGTGCCAGCAGGGAGACTGTAACCTACGAGCAGTACTTC. This codes for CASRETVTYEQYF.

CDR3 nucleotide sequence: TGTGCCAGTAGTATAGATAATGGGGCTTACAATGAGCAGTTCTTC. Residues: CASSIDNGAYNEQFF. V usage is TRBV19 and J usage is TRBJ2-1; D perhaps matches TRBD1 (5 bases). The CDR3 is 15 amino acids. V lost 0 bases and J 4 bases, leaving 10 bases between the germline ends. CDR1 and CDR2 (germline): LNHDA, SQIVND (reference sequence).

The CDR3 nucleotides are TGTGCCAGCAGCGAGGACGACAGGGACCTAGGGGAAAAACTGTTTTTT. Translated, it gives CASSEDDRDLGEKLFF. V usage is TRBV7-9 and J usage is TRBJ1-4, with 7 bases aligning to TRBD1. V trimming: 5 bases; J trimming: 8 bases; junction bases outside the gene matches: 14. The germline gives CDR1 SEHNR, CDR2 FQNEAQ (reference sequence). CDR3 size: 16 residues.

DNA for the CDR3: TGCAGCGGGGAGACTCAAGAGACCCAGTACTTC. Protein product: CSGETQETQYF. The chain employs TRBV29-1 and TRBJ2-5, with a tentative D call TRBD2 (5 bases). The CDR3 is 11 amino acids. V dropped 7 bases and J dropped 2 bases, with 8 bases sitting between them. Germline-derived CDR1 and CDR2 are SQVTM and ANQGSEA.

Only a few counts were recorded for this clone. The V gene is TRBV7-9, the J gene TRBJ1-2, with 10 bases matching TRBD1. Germline V lookup: CDR1 SEHNR, CDR2 FQNEAQ (reference sequence). The CDR3 extends over 17 amino acids. Trimming removed 6 bases from V and 4 bases from J; junction bases left unmatched: 14. CDR3: CASSPTGGAVIVYGYTF. The CDR3 nucleotides read TGTGCCAGCAGTCCGACAGGGGGCGCGGTAATCGTCTATGGCTACACCTTC.

This clone was seen more than once but under ten times. The J gene is TRBJ1-1, the V gene TRBV15, with D possibly matching TRBD1 (5 bases). V lost 2 bases, J lost 0 bases, and 10 bases lay in between. CDR3 length equals 15 residues. The germline gives CDR1 LNHNV, CDR2 YYDKDF (reference sequence). This CDR3 is CATSRPQDMNTEAFF. The CDR3 DNA sequence: TGTGCCACCAGCAGACCACAGGACATGAACACTGAAGCTTTCTTT.

The chain links TRBV6-4 to TRBJ2-3; TRBD2 matches 7 bases. This CDR3 has 15 amino acids. With V trimmed by 0 bases and J by 0 bases, 0 bases remained unmatched. Germline CDR1 is MRHNA and CDR2 is SNTAGT. The CDR3 spells CASSDSRGSTDTQYF. The CDR3 nucleotides are TGTGCCAGCAGTGACTCGCGGGGGAGCACAGATACGCAGTATTTT.

This chain connects TRBV4-1 to TRBJ1-1; D may be TRBD1 (6 bases). The length of the CDR3 is 15 residues. Germline V lookup: CDR1 MGHRA, CDR2 YSYEKL. V was trimmed by 1 base and J by 1 base, leaving 10 bases between them. CDR3 DNA: TGCGCCAGCAGCCAAGCAGGACAGACGAACACTGAAGCTTTCTTT. It encodes CASSQAGQTNTEAFF.

This clone was seen only once. The rearrangement links TRBV6-4 to TRBJ2-1, with unresolved D. This CDR3 is 15 amino acids long. Germline CDR1 reads MRHNA; CDR2 reads SNTAGT. Trimming pared 0 bases from V and 6 bases from J, leaving 12 bases between. The CDR3 bases are TGTGCCAGCAGTGACTCGATGGAGCCACCCAATGAGCAGTTCTTC. It specifies CASSDSMEPPNEQFF.

This chain connects TRBV4-1 to TRBJ2-7, with 7 bases fitting TRBD2. Unmatched junction bases numbered 5, after V lost 1 base and J lost 5 bases. The germline gives CDR1 MGHRA, CDR2 YSYEKL. The CDR3 contains 14 residues. The CDR3 here is CASSQVGGQNEQYF. The DNA for the CDR3 is TGCGCCAGCAGCCAAGTGGGAGGGCAGAACGAGCAGTACTTC.

The chain has TRBV27 and TRBJ1-6, with 10 bases identical to TRBD1. The germline gives CDR1 MNHEY, CDR2 SMNVEV (reference sequence). This CDR3 is built from 16 residues. The V segment lost 6 bases and the J segment 8 bases; nucleotides outside the gene matches: 10. The CDR3 DNA reads as TGTGCCAGCAGGATGGGTCCCGGGACAGGGGATTCACCCCTCCACTTT. As protein: CASRMGPGTGDSPLHF.

This sequence joins TRBV29-1 and TRBJ2-5, with 10 positions matching TRBD1. The end of the DNA aligns better with TRBJ2-7, so the J call may be wrong. CDR1 is SQVTM, CDR2 ANQGSEA, per germline. The CDR3 length is 14 residues. The CDR3 loop reads CSVVGTGDVSEQYF. CDR3 nucleotides: TGCAGCGTTGTCGGGACAGGGGACGTCTCCGAGCAGTACTTC.

This chain joins TRBV12-5 and TRBJ2-1; 7 bases agree with TRBD2. Germline lookup yields CDR1 LGHNT and CDR2 FRNRAP. The CDR3 runs to 16 residues. J lost 8 bases, V lost 0 bases, and 10 bases had no gene match. CDR3 nucleotides: TGTGCTAGTGGTTTGGTTCCCAGCGGGGTGGGCGATGAGCAGTTCTTC. It is translated as CASGLVPSGVGDEQFF.

V is TRBV7-8 and J is TRBJ2-7; 8 bases line up with TRBD2. The CDR3 totals 14 residues. Germline CDR1 is SGHVS and CDR2 is FQNEAQ. Trimming removed 1 base from V and 5 bases from J; junction bases left unmatched: 4. The CDR3 nucleotides read TGTGCCAGCAGCTTAGGGACTAGCTACGACGAGCAGTACTTC. Protein: CASSLGTSYDEQYF.

This clone has a handful of counts. The junction and the germline gene differ at one end; a read error may be behind it. The CDR3 region is CASSFSGCGYTF. CDR3 DNA sequence: TGTGCTAGCAGTTTTTCAGGGTGCGGCTACACCTTC. The chain couples TRBV7-7 to TRBJ1-2; a possible D gene is TRBD1 (5 bases). Germline CDR1 is SSHAT and CDR2 is FNYEAQ (reference sequence). CDR3 size: 12 residues.

The V call is TRBV14, the J call TRBJ1-1; 9 nucleotides line up with TRBD1. This CDR3 has 15 residues. V was pared by 3 bases and J by 8 bases, with 10 bases of the junction left unmatched. Germline values: CDR1 SGHDN, CDR2 FVKESK. CDR3 residues: CASSHYRGRALEAFF. DNA of the CDR3: TGTGCCAGCAGCCACTACAGGGGGCGAGCCCTAGAAGCTTTCTTT.

This rearrangement joins TRBV2 to TRBJ2-1, with D possibly being TRBD2 (5 bases). Germline V gene data show CDR1 as SNHLY and CDR2 as FYNNEI. This CDR3 is built from 12 residues. Trimming took 8 bases from V and 7 from J, leaving 12 bases between them. In DNA, the CDR3 is TGTGCCAGCCTGAGGGAGTTGAATGAGCAGTTCTTC. Translation gives CASLRELNEQFF.

The sample holds one count of this clone. The chain uses TRBV29-1 and TRBJ2-6; D unclear. Germline values: CDR1 SQVTM, CDR2 ANQGSEA. CDR3 length: 13 amino acids. Written as DNA, the CDR3 is TGCAGTGCCCGGTTCTCCGGGGCCAACGTCCTGACTTTC. Its protein product is CSARFSGANVLTF.

The rearrangement uses TRBV7-9 and TRBJ1-1, with 10 nucleotides matching TRBD1. The trim removed 5 bases at V and 6 bases at J, leaving 12 bases unmatched. The CDR3 runs to 16 residues. Germline-derived CDR1 and CDR2 are SEHNR and FQNEAQ (reference sequence). The CDR3 is CASSPILPGTGAEAFF. CDR3 sequence (DNA): TGTGCCAGCAGCCCGATCCTTCCCGGGACAGGGGCTGAAGCTTTCTTT.

The J gene is TRBJ1-2, the V gene TRBV6-5, with a tentative D call TRBD1 (5 bases). This CDR3 is built from 13 residues. Germline CDR1 is MNHEY and CDR2 is SVGAGI. Between the trimmed V and J ends, which lost 2 bases and 6 bases, there was a span of 10 bases. CDR3 sequence reads: CASSYGGGDGYTF. Written as DNA, the CDR3 is TGTGCCAGCAGTTACGGGGGAGGGGATGGCTACACCTTC.

This chain joins TRBV13 and TRBJ2-1; TRBD2 aligns across 7 bases. The CDR3 sequence is 14 residues long. Germline loops: CDR1 PRHDT, CDR2 FYEKMQ (reference sequence). V was clipped by 6 bases and J by 4 bases; unmatched bases: 6. CDR3 sequence (DNA): TGTGCCAGCAGTCGGACTAGTCTATACAATGAGCAGTTCTTC. Translating it yields CASSRTSLYNEQFF.

The CDR3 DNA reads as TGCGCCAGCAGCCAAGACGAGGGTACGTCCTACGAGCAGTACTTC. It specifies CASSQDEGTSYEQYF. The V gene is TRBV4-1, the J gene TRBJ2-5, with a weak D call TRBD2 (5 bases). TRBJ2-7 explains the end of the DNA better; the J call may be wrong. CDR1 is MGHRA, CDR2 YSYEKL, per germline. The CDR3 sequence is 15 residues long.

This clone was seen more than once but under ten times. The chain joins TRBV6-5 to TRBJ1-2, with no clear D. CDR1 MNHEY and CDR2 SVGAGI come from the germline V gene. Trimming took 0 bases from V and 8 from J, leaving 16 bases between them. CDR3 size: 15 residues. In DNA form, the CDR3 reads TGTGCCAGCAGTTACTCGAGGCAGACCGTCTGGGGCTACACCTTC. Its translation: CASSYSRQTVWGYTF.

As regards this clone: One junction end disagrees with the germline gene, perhaps due to a read error. This chain links TRBV7-7 with TRBJ2-5; tentative D call: TRBD2 (5 bases). Germline CDR1 is SSHAT and CDR2 is FNYEAQ (reference sequence). The CDR3 loop spans 15 amino acids. CDR3 amino acids: CASSLAPAATETQYF. The CDR3, as DNA: TGTGCTAGCAGCTTAGCGCCGGCCGCGACTGAGACCCAGTACTTC. Together with reference TRBV7-7 and TRBJ2-5, the CDR3 gives the full variable domain: GAGVSQSPRYKVTKRGQDVTLRCDPISSHATLYWYQQALGQGPEFLTYFNYEAQPDKSGLPSDRFSAERPEGSISTLTIQRTEQRDSAMYRCASSLAPAATETQYFGPGTRLLVL.

The chain combines TRBV7-9 with TRBJ2-7; 12 nucleotides agree with TRBD2. The CDR3 runs 15 residues. CDR1 and CDR2 (germline): SEHNR, FQNEAQ (reference sequence). V dropped 2 bases and J dropped 7; count of bases not matched to a gene: 6. DNA of the CDR3: TGTGCCAGCAGCTTACTAGCGGGAGGGCCGGAAGAGCAGTACTTC. Translated, it gives CASSLLAGGPEEQYF.

V usage is TRBV11-2 and J usage is TRBJ1-1; TRBD1 matches 9 bases. Per germline, CDR1 SGHAT and CDR2 FQNNGV. The CDR3 sequence is 16 residues long. V lost 1 base and J lost 5; bases outside the gene matches: 8. The CDR3 region is CASSLGLQGASTEAFF. CDR3 in DNA: TGTGCCAGCAGCTTAGGACTACAGGGGGCATCGACTGAAGCTTTCTTT.

The CDR3 bases are TGTGCCAGCGGGGACAGAAACAATGAGCAGTTCTTC. Translation: CASGDRNNEQFF. The gene calls are TRBV6-5 and TRBJ2-1; 7 bases line up with TRBD1. The CDR3 has 12 residues. With 8 bases clipped from V and 5 bases from J, the junction kept 3 bases outside the gene matches. Germline V gene sequence: CDR1 MNHEY, CDR2 SVGAGI.

The CDR3 coding sequence is TGTGCCAGCAGTGAAGCGAGCGGGAACACCGGGGAGCTGTTTTTT. It translates to CASSEASGNTGELFF. The chain joins TRBV6-1 to TRBJ2-2, with a possible D match to TRBD2 (5 bases). Germline CDR1 and CDR2: MNHNS and SASEGT. V was shortened by 0 bases and J by 1 base, with 6 bases between the two germline ends. This CDR3 has 15 amino acids.

In its sample, this clone was seen once. The chain joins TRBV6-1 to TRBJ1-1; D is ambiguous. Germline assignment: CDR1 MNHNS and CDR2 SASEGT. V shed 2 bases and J shed 0 bases, with 10 bases lying between them. This CDR3 spans 15 amino acids. In DNA, the CDR3 is TGTGCCAGCAGTGAATGGGCAGATCTGAACACTGAAGCTTTCTTT. Translating gives CASSEWADLNTEAFF.

The genes are TRBV28 and TRBJ1-3, with D possibly being TRBD1 (5 bases). This CDR3 comprises 16 residues. The germline gives CDR1 MDHEN, CDR2 SYDVKM. Between the trimmed V and J ends, which lost 3 bases and 0 bases, there was a span of 12 bases. The CDR3 DNA is TGTGCCAGCAGTTTGGTTGGGGCCAGCTCTGGAAACACCATATATTTT. This codes for CASSLVGASSGNTIYF.

V is TRBV7-9 and J is TRBJ2-1; the match to TRBD2 covers 10 bases. Germline-derived CDR1 and CDR2 are SEHNR and FQNEAQ (reference sequence). Trimming took 5 bases from V and 3 from J; bases not matched to a gene: 7. CDR3 size: 16 residues. CDR3 sequence (DNA): TGTGCCAGCAGCCCCTCCAGGACTAGCGGCTACAATGAGCAGTTCTTC. Amino acid sequence: CASSPSRTSGYNEQFF.